Each of the 17 T cell receptor beta chains below was sequenced from the same sample in a study of tumor-infiltrating lymphocytes in primary liver carcinoma. With roughly 540 ng total RNA as template and a constant-region primer, TCR beta cDNA was made. TCR beta libraries came from three nested multiplex PCR rounds using slightly modified ARM-PCR. The first two PCR rounds, approximately 10 cycles each, used TRBV1-TRBV30 forward primers and a C-beta reverse primer. TCRdb re-called the multiplex PCR reads with MiXCR, one entry per CDR3 protein. The data contain 250,000 to 350,000 distinct CDR3 sequences, 45% to 70% of them singletons. Germline DNA was also extracted, while the blood RNA originated from unsorted whole blood. Sequencing input: peripheral blood. The receptors were gathered from a woman in her 30s with primary liver carcinoma and hepatitis B virus infection.

This clonotype was detected ten times or more. V gene TRBV5-5 combines with J gene TRBJ1-2; no clear D gene. Trimming shortened V by 0 bases and J by 4 bases, and 16 bases separated the two germline ends. The CDR3 sequence is 16 residues long. The germline CDR1 and CDR2 sequences are SGHKS and YYEKEE (reference sequence). CDR3 nucleotide sequence: TGTGCCAGCAGCTTGGAATATTTAGCGCAGCCCTATGGCTACACCTTC. Translated, it gives CASSLEYLAQPYGYTF.

V gene TRBV5-6 combines with J gene TRBJ2-7, with 10 bases lining up with TRBD2. Germline-derived CDR1 and CDR2 are SGHDT and YYEEEE. The V and J ends lost 9 bases and 0 bases, in that order; junction bases with no gene match: 3. CDR3 size: 13 residues. This CDR3 reads CATASGSSYEQYF. The CDR3 DNA reads TGTGCCACGGCTAGCGGGAGCTCCTACGAGCAGTACTTC.

This clonotype was picked up a small number of times. The rearrangement joins TRBV25-1 to TRBJ2-2; D remains ambiguous. This CDR3 region has 17 residues. Germline V CDR1 and CDR2: MGHDK, SYGVNS. The V gene lost 5 bases and the J gene lost 5 bases, with 21 bases spanning the gap. The CDR3 spells CASSPTGLQLITGELFF. CDR3 DNA: TGTGCCAGCAGTCCCACGGGCCTTCAGCTGATAACCGGGGAGCTGTTTTTT.

A remark on this clonotype: A much larger clone sits a single nucleotide away, making a read error possible. The rearrangement links TRBV4-1 to TRBJ2-7; the match to TRBD1 covers 9 bases. The CDR3 consists of 14 residues. Germline CDR1 MGHRA, CDR2 YSYEKL. Here the CDR3 DNA reads TGCGCCTGCAGCCCGGACAGGGGAAGACACGAGCAGTACTTC. It codes for CACSPDRGRHEQYF.

This clonotype was seen a few times. V usage is TRBV20-1 and J usage is TRBJ2-1; a weak D match, TRBD2 (5 bases). In germline, CDR1 is DFQATT, CDR2 SNEGSKA (reference sequence). V gave up 6 bases and J gave up 6 bases, with 21 bases separating them. The CDR3 consists of 15 residues. The CDR3 spells CSAPSSLIPSNEQFF. The CDR3 bases are TGCAGTGCACCTTCTAGCCTAATACCTTCCAATGAGCAGTTCTTC.

Points on this clonotype: A much bigger clone sits one base away, suggesting this may be a read error. V and J are TRBV6-1 and TRBJ2-3; 9 bases agree with TRBD1. The CDR3 is 15 amino acids. In germline, CDR1 is MNHNS, CDR2 SASEGT. Here the CDR3 reads CTSSETGGITDTQYF. CDR3 nucleotide sequence: TGTACCAGCAGTGAAACAGGGGGCATTACAGATACGCAGTATTTT.

As to this clonotype: A much larger clone differs by one base, so this may be a read error. The gene calls are TRBV5-5 and TRBJ2-5; 9 bases are shared with TRBD1. J lost 4 bases, V lost 6 bases, and 13 bases had no gene match. This CDR3 contains 16 residues. Germline CDR1 reads SGHKS; CDR2 reads YYEKEE (reference sequence). The CDR3 is CASNRNAGTGRETQYF. The CDR3 DNA sequence: TGTGCCAGCAACAGAAACGCCGGGACAGGGAGAGAGACCCAGTACTTC.

Points on this clonotype: It may be a read error: a sequence one base away is much more abundant. This rearrangement joins TRBV6-5 to TRBJ1-5; TRBD1 matches at 8 bases. Germline trimming cut 4 bases from V and 9 bases from J; bases unmatched to any gene: 5. The germline V gene encodes CDR1 MNHEY and CDR2 SVGAGI. This CDR3 is 13 amino acids long. The CDR3 DNA reads as TGTGCCAGCAGTTCGGCAGGGGGCTTGCCCCAGCATTTT. It specifies CASSSAGGLPQHF.

This rearrangement joins TRBV6-2 or TRBV6-3 to TRBJ2-2; D is unresolved. V dropped 0 bases and J dropped 4 bases, with 12 bases sitting between them. Germline V lookup: CDR1 MNHEY, CDR2 SVGEGT. The CDR3 contains 16 residues. CDR3 nucleotide sequence: TGTGCCAGCAGTTACTCCTACAAGGTTGGCACCGGGGAGCTGTTTTTT. This encodes CASSYSYKVGTGELFF.

Details on this clonotype: One end of the junction fails to match germline, which may point to a read error. V gene TRBV6-2 or TRBV6-3 combines with J gene TRBJ1-2; D is possibly TRBD1 (5 bases). The V gene's germline CDR1 is MNHEY and CDR2 SVGEGT. The CDR3 runs to 13 residues. The CDR3 is CTSRAGHTYGYTF. Here the CDR3 DNA reads TGTACCAGCAGGGCAGGACACACCTATGGCTACACCTTC.

This clonotype has only one observation. The J gene is TRBJ2-6, the V gene TRBV7-9, with 7 bases that match TRBD1. Unmatched junction bases numbered 10, after V lost 11 bases and J lost 3 bases. The length of the CDR3 is 15 residues. Per the germline V gene, CDR1 is SEHNR and CDR2 is FQNEAQ (reference sequence). The CDR3 reads CAGREGAFGANVLTF. The CDR3 coding sequence is TGTGCCGGACGCGAGGGGGCCTTTGGGGCCAACGTCCTGACTTTC.

Turning to this clonotype: This clone may be a read error of a much larger clone one base away. This chain joins TRBV6-6 and TRBJ1-1, with no clear D. CDR3 length: 11 amino acids. The germline CDR1 and CDR2 sequences are MNHNY and SVGAGI (reference sequence). Trimming stripped 7 bases from V and 7 bases from J, with 10 bases between. CDR3 residues: CASNPKFEAFF. The CDR3, as DNA: TGTGCCAGCAACCCCAAATTTGAAGCTTTCTTT.

CDR3 protein: CASSRLAGVGLETQYF. Here the CDR3 DNA reads TGCGCCAGCAGCCGGCTAGCGGGAGTGGGTCTAGAGACCCAGTACTTC. V usage is TRBV4-1 and J usage is TRBJ2-5, with 10 nucleotides matching TRBD2. The germline V gene encodes CDR1 MGHRA and CDR2 YSYEKL. This CDR3 contains 16 residues. Trimming at V came to 4 bases and at J to 4 bases, leaving 9 bases not matched to a gene.

As regards this clonotype: An end of the junction differs from the germline gene, which may be a read error. V and J are TRBV7-9 and TRBJ2-7; D unclear. The CDR3 runs to 13 residues. Germline CDR1 reads SEHNR; CDR2 reads FQNEAQ (reference sequence). CDR3 nucleotides: TGTGCCAGCATCTTAAGGCCCCCGTGGGAGCAGTACTTC. Amino acids: CASILRPPWEQYF.

A note on this clonotype: One end of the junction fails to match germline, which may point to a read error. The chain combines TRBV11-2 with TRBJ2-1; no reliable D call. CDR3 length: 15 amino acids. Germline CDR1 SGHAT, CDR2 FQNNGV. The CDR3 DNA reads TGTGCCAGCAGCATAGACACGGTGAGTTACAATGAGCAGTTCTTT. As protein: CASSIDTVSYNEQFF.

Remarks on this clonotype: One end of the junction fails to match germline, which may point to a read error. The V and J genes are TRBV11-2 and TRBJ2-1; unclear D gene. This CDR3 comprises 12 residues. Germline V lookup: CDR1 SGHAT, CDR2 FQNNGV. The CDR3 DNA is TGTGCCAGCAGCTTTGATTACGGAGAGCAGCTCTTC. Its translation: CASSFDYGEQLF.

This chain uses TRBV6-2 or TRBV6-3 with TRBJ1-4; TRBD1 is a possible D gene (6 bases). Per the germline V gene, CDR1 is MNHEY and CDR2 is SVGEGT. V lost 6 bases and J 4 bases, leaving 9 bases between the germline ends. The CDR3 loop spans 13 amino acids. This chain's CDR3 is CASRRGNNEKLFF. CDR3 nucleotide sequence: TGTGCCAGCAGGAGGGGGAATAATGAAAAACTGTTTTTT.